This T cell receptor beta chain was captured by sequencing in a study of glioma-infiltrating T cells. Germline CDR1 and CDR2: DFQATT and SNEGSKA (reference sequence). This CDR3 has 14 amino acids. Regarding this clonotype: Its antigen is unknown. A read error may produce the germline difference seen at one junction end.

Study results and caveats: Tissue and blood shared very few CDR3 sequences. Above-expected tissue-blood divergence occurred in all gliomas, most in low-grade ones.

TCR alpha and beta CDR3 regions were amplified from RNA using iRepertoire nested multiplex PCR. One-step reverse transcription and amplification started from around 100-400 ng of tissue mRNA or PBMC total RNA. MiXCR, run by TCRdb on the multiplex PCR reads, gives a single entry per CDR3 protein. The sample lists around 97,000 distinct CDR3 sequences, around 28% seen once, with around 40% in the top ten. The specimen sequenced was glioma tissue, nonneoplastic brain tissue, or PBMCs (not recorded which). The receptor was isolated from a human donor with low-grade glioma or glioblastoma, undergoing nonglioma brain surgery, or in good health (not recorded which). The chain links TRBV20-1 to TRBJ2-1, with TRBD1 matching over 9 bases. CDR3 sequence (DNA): TGCAGTGCTCTGGGACAGGGAACCCACAATGAGAAGTTCTTC. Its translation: CSALGQGTHNEKFF.